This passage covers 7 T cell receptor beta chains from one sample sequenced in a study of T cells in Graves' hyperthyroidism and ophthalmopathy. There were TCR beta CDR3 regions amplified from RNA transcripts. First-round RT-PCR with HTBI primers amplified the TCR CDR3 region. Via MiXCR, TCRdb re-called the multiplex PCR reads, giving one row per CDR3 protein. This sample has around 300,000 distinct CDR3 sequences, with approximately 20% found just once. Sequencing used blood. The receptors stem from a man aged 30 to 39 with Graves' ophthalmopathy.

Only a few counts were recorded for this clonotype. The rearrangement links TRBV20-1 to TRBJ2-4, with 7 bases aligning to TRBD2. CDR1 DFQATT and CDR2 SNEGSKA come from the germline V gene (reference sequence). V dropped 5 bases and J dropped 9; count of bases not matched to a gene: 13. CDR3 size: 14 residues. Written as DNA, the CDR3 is TGCAGTGCTTGGGGGTCCCTCAGGGAGGGCATTCAGTACTTC. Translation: CSAWGSLREGIQYF.

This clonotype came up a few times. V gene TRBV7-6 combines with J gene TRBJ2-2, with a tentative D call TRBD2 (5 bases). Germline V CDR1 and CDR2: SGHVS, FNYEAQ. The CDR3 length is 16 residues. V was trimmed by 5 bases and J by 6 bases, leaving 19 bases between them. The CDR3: CASSKSWDRRAGELFF. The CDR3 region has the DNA TGTGCCAGCAGCAAGTCCTGGGATCGGCGGGCCGGGGAGCTGTTTTTT.

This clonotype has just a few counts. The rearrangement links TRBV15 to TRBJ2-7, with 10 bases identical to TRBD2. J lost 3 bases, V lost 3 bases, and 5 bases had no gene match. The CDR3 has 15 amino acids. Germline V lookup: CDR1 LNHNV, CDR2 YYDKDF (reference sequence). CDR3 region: CATSSSSGRIYEQYF. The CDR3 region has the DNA TGTGCCACCAGCAGCTCTAGCGGGAGAATCTACGAGCAGTACTTC.

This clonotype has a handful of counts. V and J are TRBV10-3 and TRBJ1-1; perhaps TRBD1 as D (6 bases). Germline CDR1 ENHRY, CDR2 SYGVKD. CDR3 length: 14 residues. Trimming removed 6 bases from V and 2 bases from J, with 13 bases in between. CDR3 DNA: TGTGCCATCAGCCAAACAGGGATAAACACTGAAGCTTTCTTT. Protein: CAISQTGINTEAFF.

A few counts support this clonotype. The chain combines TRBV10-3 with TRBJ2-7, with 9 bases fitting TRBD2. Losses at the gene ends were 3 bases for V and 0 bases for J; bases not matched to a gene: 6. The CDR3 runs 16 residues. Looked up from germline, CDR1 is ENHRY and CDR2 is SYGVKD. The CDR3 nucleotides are TGTGCCATCAGTGACCCTAGCGGGGCCAGCTCCTACGAGCAGTACTTC. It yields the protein CAISDPSGASSYEQYF.

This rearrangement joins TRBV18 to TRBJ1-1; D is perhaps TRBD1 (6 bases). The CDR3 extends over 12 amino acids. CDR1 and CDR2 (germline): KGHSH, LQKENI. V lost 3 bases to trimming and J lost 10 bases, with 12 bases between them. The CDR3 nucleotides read TGTGCCAGCTCACCCAGGGGCGATGGAGCTTTCTTT. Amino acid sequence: CASSPRGDGAFF.

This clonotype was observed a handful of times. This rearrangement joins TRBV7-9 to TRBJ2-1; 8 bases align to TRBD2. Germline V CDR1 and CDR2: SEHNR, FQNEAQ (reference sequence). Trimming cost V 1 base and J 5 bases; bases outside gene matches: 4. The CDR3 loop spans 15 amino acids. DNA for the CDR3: TGTGCCAGCAGCTTAGGGGGCGGGAGGAACAATGAGCAGTTCTTC. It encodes CASSLGGGRNNEQFF.